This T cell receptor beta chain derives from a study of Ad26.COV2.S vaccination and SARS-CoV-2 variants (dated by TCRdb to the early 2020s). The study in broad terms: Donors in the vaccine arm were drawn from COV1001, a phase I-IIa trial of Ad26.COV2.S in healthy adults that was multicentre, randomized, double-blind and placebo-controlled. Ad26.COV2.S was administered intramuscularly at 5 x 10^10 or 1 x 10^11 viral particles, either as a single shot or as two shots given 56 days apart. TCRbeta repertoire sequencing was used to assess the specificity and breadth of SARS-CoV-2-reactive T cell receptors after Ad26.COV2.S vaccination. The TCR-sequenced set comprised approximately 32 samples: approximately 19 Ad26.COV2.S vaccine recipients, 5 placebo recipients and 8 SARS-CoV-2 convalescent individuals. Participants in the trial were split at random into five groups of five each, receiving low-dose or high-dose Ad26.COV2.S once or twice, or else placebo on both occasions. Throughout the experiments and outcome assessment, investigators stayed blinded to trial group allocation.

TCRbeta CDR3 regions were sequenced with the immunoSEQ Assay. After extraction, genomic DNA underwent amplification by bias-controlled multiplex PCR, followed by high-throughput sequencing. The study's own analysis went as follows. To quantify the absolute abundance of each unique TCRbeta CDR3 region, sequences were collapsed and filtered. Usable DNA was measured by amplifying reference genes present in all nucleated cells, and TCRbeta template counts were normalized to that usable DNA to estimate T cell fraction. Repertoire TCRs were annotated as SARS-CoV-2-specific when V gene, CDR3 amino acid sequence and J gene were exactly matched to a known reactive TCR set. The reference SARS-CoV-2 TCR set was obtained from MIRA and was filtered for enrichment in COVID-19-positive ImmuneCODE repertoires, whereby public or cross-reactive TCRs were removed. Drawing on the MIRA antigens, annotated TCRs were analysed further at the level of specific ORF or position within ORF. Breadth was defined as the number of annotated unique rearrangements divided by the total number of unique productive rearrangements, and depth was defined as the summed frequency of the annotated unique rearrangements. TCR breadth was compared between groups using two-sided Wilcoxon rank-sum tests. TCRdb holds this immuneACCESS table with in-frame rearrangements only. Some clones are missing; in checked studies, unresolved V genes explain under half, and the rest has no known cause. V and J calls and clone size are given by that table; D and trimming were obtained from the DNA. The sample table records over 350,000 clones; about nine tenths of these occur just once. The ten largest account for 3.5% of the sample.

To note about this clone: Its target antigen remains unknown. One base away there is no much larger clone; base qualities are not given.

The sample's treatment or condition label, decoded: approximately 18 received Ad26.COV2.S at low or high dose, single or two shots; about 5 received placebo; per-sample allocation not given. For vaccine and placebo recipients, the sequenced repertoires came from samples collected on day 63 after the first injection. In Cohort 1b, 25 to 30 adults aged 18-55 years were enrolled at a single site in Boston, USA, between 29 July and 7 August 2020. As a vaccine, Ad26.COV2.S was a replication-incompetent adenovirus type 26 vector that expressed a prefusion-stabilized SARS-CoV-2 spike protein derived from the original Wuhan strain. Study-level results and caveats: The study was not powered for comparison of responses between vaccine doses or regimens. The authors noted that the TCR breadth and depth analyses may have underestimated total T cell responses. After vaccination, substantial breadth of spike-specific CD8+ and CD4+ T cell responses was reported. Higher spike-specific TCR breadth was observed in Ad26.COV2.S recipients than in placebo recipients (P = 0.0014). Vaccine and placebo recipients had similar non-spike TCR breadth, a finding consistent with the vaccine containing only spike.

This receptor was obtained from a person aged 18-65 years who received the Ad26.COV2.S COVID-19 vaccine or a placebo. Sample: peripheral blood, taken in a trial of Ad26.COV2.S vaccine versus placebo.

Read as DNA, the sequence is TGTGCCACTACAGGGGCGGATGGCTACACCTTC. The translation is CATTGADGYTF. The rearrangement combines TRBV10-3 with TRBJ1-2; 7 bases in the middle match TRBD1. CDR1 and CDR2 are read off the germline V gene as ENHRY and SYGVKD. The CDR3 goes from the cysteine to the phenylalanine over 11 residues. Only the CDR3 DNA is retained, 33 bases long and in frame from the first base. At the junction V is shortened by 10 bases and J by 6 bases; bases outside the gene matches: 5.